These 22 T cell receptor beta chains were sequenced from one sample in a study of T cell responses to AZD1222 COVID-19 vaccine. Clones were sequenced by immunoSEQ multiplex PCR, and TCRdb holds only the in-frame ones, with some missing. The table shows some 160,000 clones, with 85% to 95% occurring only once. Sequenced material: peripheral blood, taken on day 0 of AZD1222 vaccination. The receptors originated from an adult in good health.

The DNA of the CDR3 is TGTGCCAGCAGAGAGGACAGGCCGGGGTTCTGGGGCTACACCTTC. Translation: CASREDRPGFWGYTF. This chain links TRBV2 with TRBJ1-2; 7 positions agree with TRBD1. The CDR3 has 15 residues. Germline V lookup: CDR1 SNHLY, CDR2 FYNNEI. Trimming at V came to 6 bases and at J to 8 bases, leaving 15 bases not matched to a gene.

The chain recombines TRBV19 with TRBJ1-2, with D tentatively TRBD1 (5 bases). Per the germline V gene, CDR1 is LNHDA and CDR2 is SQIVND (reference sequence). Trimming stripped 3 bases from V and 4 bases from J, with 12 bases between. This CDR3 is 14 amino acids long. The CDR3 DNA follows: TGTGCCAGTAGTATGAGCCAGGGAGCCTATGGCTACACCTTC. As protein: CASSMSQGAYGYTF.

This clone was seen a single time. V and J are TRBV6-2 or TRBV6-3 and TRBJ1-2; D ambiguous. The CDR3 covers 15 residues. Germline values: CDR1 MNHEY, CDR2 SVGEGT. The V and J ends lost 5 bases and 6 bases respectively, with 19 bases between them. In DNA, the CDR3 is TGTGCCAGCAGTCCCCGCCGACCGGCCAGTGATGGCTACACCTTC. It is translated as CASSPRRPASDGYTF.

In DNA, the CDR3 is TGTGCCAGCAGTGATTTCAGAGGAGGGCCCACTGAAGCTTTCTTT. This encodes CASSDFRGGPTEAFF. The genes are TRBV6-1 and TRBJ1-1; D gene uncertain. Trimming left V 3 bases short and J 4 bases short, with 15 bases between. The CDR3 totals 15 residues. Per the germline V gene, CDR1 is MNHNS and CDR2 is SASEGT.

J is TRBJ1-5 and V is TRBV19; D gene uncertain. Per germline, CDR1 LNHDA and CDR2 SQIVND (reference sequence). The CDR3 loop spans 18 amino acids. V lost 0 bases, J lost 1 base, and 16 bases lay in between. The CDR3 DNA reads TGTGCCAGTAGTATAGATATGTCAGACGCGGGGAGCAATCAGCCCCAGCATTTT. As protein: CASSIDMSDAGSNQPQHF.

The rearrangement joins TRBV7-2 to TRBJ2-1, with D perhaps being TRBD1 or TRBD2 (7 bases each). This CDR3 contains 18 residues. Germline lookup yields CDR1 SGHTA and CDR2 FQGNSA. Trimming took 1 base from V and 5 from J, leaving 21 bases between them. The CDR3 region has the DNA TGTGCCAGCAGCTTAGTTGCCCTGGGAGGGGGCGCCAACAATGAGCAGTTCTTC. Protein: CASSLVALGGGANNEQFF.

The chain couples TRBV5-1 to TRBJ1-1; 8 bases align to TRBD1. From germline, CDR1 is SGHRS and CDR2 YFSETQ. The CDR3 totals 12 residues. The V and J ends lost 4 bases and 10 bases, in that order; junction bases with no gene match: 6. CDR3 nucleotide sequence: TGCGCCAGCAGCCCCGATGACAGGGGAGCTTTCTTT. Translating it yields CASSPDDRGAFF.

In regard to this clone: At one of its ends the junction is not consistent with the germline gene, which may arise from a read error. The CDR3 DNA reads TGTGCCAGCAGCCCTGGACAGGGGGCTCGCTTC. It translates to CASSPGQGARF. V and J are TRBV7-9 and TRBJ2-7; TRBD1 matches at 11 bases. Germline CDR1 and CDR2: SEHNR and FQNEAQ (reference sequence). CDR3 length equals 11 residues.

The chain carries TRBV5-6 and TRBJ1-1; D remains unclear. The V end lost 2 bases, the J end lost 6 bases, and 8 bases lay between the germline ends. The V gene's germline CDR1 is SGHDT and CDR2 YYEEEE. The CDR3 totals 12 residues. The CDR3 is CASSFMWAEAFF. For the CDR3, the DNA is TGTGCCAGCAGCTTTATGTGGGCTGAAGCTTTCTTT.

This sequence joins TRBV29-1 and TRBJ2-3, with 9 bases matching TRBD1. CDR3 length: 14 residues. Per the germline V gene, CDR1 is SQVTM and CDR2 is ANQGSEA. V shed 3 bases, J shed 3 bases, and the junction held 4 bases outside the gene matches. The CDR3 loop reads CSVDRGQGTDTQYF. The CDR3 nucleotides are TGCAGCGTTGATAGGGGACAGGGTACAGATACGCAGTATTTT.

CDR3 DNA: TGCAGCGGCGGGACGCAGACTGAAGCTTTCTTT. Protein sequence: CSGGTQTEAFF. The chain joins TRBV29-1 to TRBJ1-1; TRBD1 might be the D (5 bases). The germline gives CDR1 SQVTM, CDR2 ANQGSEA. Trimming took off 7 bases at V and 5 bases at J, with 11 bases between the two ends. This CDR3 comprises 11 residues.

This CDR3 is CASSRNVGGTEAFF. The CDR3 region has the DNA TGTGCCAGCAGCCGAAACGTCGGGGGGACTGAAGCTTTCTTT. The rearrangement links TRBV3-1 (or the pseudogene TRBV3-2) to TRBJ1-1; D may be TRBD1 (5 bases). CDR1 and CDR2 (germline): LGHDT, YNNKEL (reference sequence). Deletions cut 4 bases from V and 5 bases from J, with 14 bases between. There are 14 residues in the CDR3.

A single count supports this clone. V gene TRBV6-2 or TRBV6-3 combines with J gene TRBJ1-1; the D is unclear. The CDR3 runs to 15 residues. Between the trimmed V and J ends, which lost 6 bases and 4 bases, there was a span of 18 bases. The V gene's germline CDR1 is MNHEY and CDR2 SVGEGT. CDR3 region: CASSDPHSGSTEAFF. CDR3 in DNA: TGTGCCAGCAGCGATCCCCACTCCGGGAGCACTGAAGCTTTCTTT.

The chain joins TRBV6-1 to TRBJ1-2; D remains unclear. Germline CDR1 is MNHNS and CDR2 is SASEGT. The CDR3 loop spans 13 amino acids. Trimming removed 2 bases at V and 6 bases at J, with 10 bases between. CDR3 sequence: CASSERERNGYTF. CDR3 in DNA: TGTGCCAGCAGTGAACGGGAGAGGAATGGCTACACCTTC.

The chain is built from TRBV7-3 and TRBJ2-2; D not certain. CDR1 is SGHTA, CDR2 FQGTGA, per germline. This CDR3 has 11 residues. Trimming took off 4 bases at V and 5 bases at J, with 2 bases between the two ends. The CDR3 loop reads CASSSTGELFF. The CDR3 region has the DNA TGTGCCAGCAGCTCGACCGGGGAGCTGTTTTTT.

The chain has TRBV7-9 and TRBJ2-2, with a tentative D call TRBD1 (6 bases). Trimming took off 7 bases at V and 5 bases at J, with 14 bases between the two ends. From germline, CDR1 is SEHNR and CDR2 FQNEAQ (reference sequence). This CDR3 contains 14 residues. In DNA, the CDR3 is TGTGCCAGCATCGTACAGGGATCTACCGGGGAGCTGTTTTTT. Residues: CASIVQGSTGELFF.

V usage is TRBV3-1 (or the pseudogene TRBV3-2) and J usage is TRBJ1-5; D unresolved. The CDR3 has 15 amino acids. Trimming took 1 base from V and 5 from J, leaving 12 bases between them. Looked up from germline, CDR1 is LGHDT and CDR2 is YNNKEL (reference sequence). The chain's CDR3 is CASSQGVQTYQPQHF. In DNA form, the CDR3 reads TGTGCCAGCAGCCAAGGTGTACAGACCTATCAGCCCCAGCATTTT.

The genes are TRBV9 and TRBJ1-6; tentatively, D is TRBD1 (6 bases). The germline V gene has CDR1 SGDLS and CDR2 YYNGEE. V lost 4 bases and J 9 bases, leaving 17 bases between the germline ends. This CDR3 is 15 amino acids long. CDR3 sequence reads: CASSLTQGRLSPLHF. CDR3 bases: TGTGCCAGCAGCCTTACCCAGGGGAGACTTTCACCCCTCCACTTT.

This chain uses TRBV2 with TRBJ1-1; weak D call: TRBD1 (5 bases). This CDR3 has 11 amino acids. Trimming shortened V by 4 bases and J by 11 bases, and 11 bases separated the two germline ends. Per the germline V gene, CDR1 is SNHLY and CDR2 is FYNNEI. CDR3 coding DNA: TGTGCCAGCAGTGGGGGCCTCGGGGCTTTCTTT. Its translation: CASSGGLGAFF. The entire variable domain, with the rest obtained from reference TRBV2 and TRBJ1-1, is as follows: EPEVTQTPSHQVTQMGQEVILRCVPISNHLYFYWYRQILGQKVEFLVSFYNNEISEKSEIFDDQFSVERPDGSNFTLKIRSTKLEDSAMYFCASSGGLGAFFGQGTRLTVV.

A single count supports this clone. V and J are TRBV30 and TRBJ1-1; D is undetermined. V gave up 5 bases and J gave up 0 bases, with 22 bases separating them. The CDR3 is 17 amino acids. Germline V gene data show CDR1 as GTSNPN and CDR2 as SVGIG (reference sequence). The CDR3 DNA reads TGTGCCTGGGTCCCGGGAGGCCTGCGAGCAATGAACACTGAAGCTTTCTTT. Its translation: CAWVPGGLRAMNTEAFF.

The J gene is TRBJ1-5, the V gene TRBV14, with 9 bases matching TRBD1. The germline CDR1 and CDR2 sequences are SGHDN and FVKESK. V gave up 5 bases and J gave up 5 bases; unmatched junction bases: 4. CDR3 length equals 14 residues. The CDR3: CASSSTGGDQPQHF. The CDR3 DNA reads as TGTGCCAGCAGCTCGACAGGGGGGGATCAGCCCCAGCATTTT. Drawing the rest from reference TRBV14 and TRBJ1-5, the complete variable domain is EAGVTQFPSHSVIEKGQTVTLRCDPISGHDNLYWYRRVMGKEIKFLLHFVKESKQDESGMPNNRFLAERTGGTYSTLKVQPAELEDSGVYFCASSSTGGDQPQHFGDGTRLSIL.

The chain carries TRBV5-1 and TRBJ2-2; TRBD2 matches at 9 bases. Per germline, CDR1 SGHRS and CDR2 YFSETQ. V lost 5 bases, J lost 0 bases, and 2 bases stayed unmatched. This CDR3 spans 15 amino acids. The CDR3 sequence is CASRAGGSNTGELFF. The CDR3 DNA sequence: TGCGCCAGCAGAGCGGGGGGTTCGAACACCGGGGAGCTGTTTTTT.